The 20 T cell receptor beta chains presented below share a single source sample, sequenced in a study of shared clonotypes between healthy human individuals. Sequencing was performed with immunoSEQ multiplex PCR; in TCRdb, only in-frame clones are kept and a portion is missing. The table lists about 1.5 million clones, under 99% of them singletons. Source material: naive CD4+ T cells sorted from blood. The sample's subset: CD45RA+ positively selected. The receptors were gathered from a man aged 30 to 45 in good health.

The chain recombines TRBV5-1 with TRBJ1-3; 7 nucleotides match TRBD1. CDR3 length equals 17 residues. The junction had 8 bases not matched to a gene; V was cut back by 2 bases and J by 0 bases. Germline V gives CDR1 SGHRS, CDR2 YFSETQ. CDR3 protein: CASSFGTDWFSGNTIYF. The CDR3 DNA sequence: TGCGCCAGCAGCTTCGGGACAGATTGGTTCTCTGGAAACACCATATATTTT.

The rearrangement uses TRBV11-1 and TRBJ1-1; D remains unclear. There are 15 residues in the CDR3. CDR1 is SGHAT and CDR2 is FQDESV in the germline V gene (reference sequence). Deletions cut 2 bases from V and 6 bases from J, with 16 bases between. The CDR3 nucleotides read TGTGCCAGCAGCTTAAGGCAGGACCCTTGGGCTGAAGCTTTCTTT. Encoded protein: CASSLRQDPWAEAFF.

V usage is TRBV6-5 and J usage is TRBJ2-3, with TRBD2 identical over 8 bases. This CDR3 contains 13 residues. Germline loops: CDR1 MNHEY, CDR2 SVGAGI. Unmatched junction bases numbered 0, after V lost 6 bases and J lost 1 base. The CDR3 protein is CASRLAGTDTQYF. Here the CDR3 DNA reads TGTGCCAGCAGACTAGCGGGCACAGATACGCAGTATTTT.

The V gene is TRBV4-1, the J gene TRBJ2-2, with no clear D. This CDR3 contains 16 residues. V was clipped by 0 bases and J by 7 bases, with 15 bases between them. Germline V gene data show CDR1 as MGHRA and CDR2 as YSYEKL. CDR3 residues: CASSQDATETLGELFF. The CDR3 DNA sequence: TGCGCCAGCAGCCAAGATGCGACGGAAACCCTCGGGGAGCTGTTTTTT.

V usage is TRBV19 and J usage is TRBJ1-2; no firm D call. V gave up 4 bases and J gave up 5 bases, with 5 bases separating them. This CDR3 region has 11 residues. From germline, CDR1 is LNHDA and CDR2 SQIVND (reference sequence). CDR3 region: CASSNQYGYTF. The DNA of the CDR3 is TGTGCCAGTAGTAATCAGTATGGCTACACCTTC.

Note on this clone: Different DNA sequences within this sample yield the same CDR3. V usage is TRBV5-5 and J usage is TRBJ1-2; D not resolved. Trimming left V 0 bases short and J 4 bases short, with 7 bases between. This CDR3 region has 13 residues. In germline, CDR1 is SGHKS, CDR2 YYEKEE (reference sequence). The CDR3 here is CASSLADGYGYTF. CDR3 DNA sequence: TGTGCCAGCAGCTTGGCCGATGGCTATGGCTACACCTTC.

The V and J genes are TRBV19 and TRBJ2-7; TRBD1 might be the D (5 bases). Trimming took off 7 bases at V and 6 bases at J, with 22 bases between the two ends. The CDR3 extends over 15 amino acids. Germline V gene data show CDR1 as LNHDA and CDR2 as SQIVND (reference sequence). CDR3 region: CASKVGSQDLVEQYF. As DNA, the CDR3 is TGTGCCAGTAAGGTCGGCTCACAGGATTTAGTCGAGCAGTACTTC.

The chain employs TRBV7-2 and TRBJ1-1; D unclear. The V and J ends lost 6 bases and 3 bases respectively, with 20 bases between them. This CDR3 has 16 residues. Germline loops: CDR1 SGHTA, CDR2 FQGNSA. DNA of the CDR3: TGTGCCAGCAGTTCTGACCGGGCGTGGGTCCACACTGAAGCTTTCTTT. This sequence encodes CASSSDRAWVHTEAFF.

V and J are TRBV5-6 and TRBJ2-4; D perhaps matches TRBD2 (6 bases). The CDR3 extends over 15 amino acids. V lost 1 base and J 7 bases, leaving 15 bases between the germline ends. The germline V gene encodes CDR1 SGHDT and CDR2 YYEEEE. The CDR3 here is CASSLIGWGENIQYF. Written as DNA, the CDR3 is TGTGCCAGCAGCTTGATAGGGTGGGGGGAGAACATTCAGTACTTC. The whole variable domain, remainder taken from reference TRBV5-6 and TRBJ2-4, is DAGVTQSPTHLIKTRGQQVTLRCSPKSGHDTVSWYQQALGQGPQFIFQYYEEEERQRGNFPDRFSGHQFPNYSSELNVNALLLGDSALYLCASSLIGWGENIQYFGAGTRLSVL.

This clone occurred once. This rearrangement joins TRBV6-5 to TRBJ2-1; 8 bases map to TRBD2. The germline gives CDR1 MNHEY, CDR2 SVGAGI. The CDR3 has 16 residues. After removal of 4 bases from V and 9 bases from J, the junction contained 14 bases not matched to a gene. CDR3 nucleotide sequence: TGTGCCAGCAGTTCCCCGGGACTAGTAAGAATCGGTGAGCAGTTCTTC. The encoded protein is CASSSPGLVRIGEQFF.

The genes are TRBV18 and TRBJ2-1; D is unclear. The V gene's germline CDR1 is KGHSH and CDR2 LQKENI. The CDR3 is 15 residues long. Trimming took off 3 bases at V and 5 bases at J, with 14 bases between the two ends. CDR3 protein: CASSPVFLSDNEQFF. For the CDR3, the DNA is TGTGCCAGCTCACCGGTCTTCCTCAGTGACAATGAGCAGTTCTTC.

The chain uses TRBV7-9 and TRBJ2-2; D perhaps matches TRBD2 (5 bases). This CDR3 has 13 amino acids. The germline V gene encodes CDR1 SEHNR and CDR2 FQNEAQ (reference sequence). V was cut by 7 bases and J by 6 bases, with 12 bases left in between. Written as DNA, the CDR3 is TGTGCCAGCACCGCTACTAGTTCCGGGGAGCTGTTTTTT. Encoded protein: CASTATSSGELFF.

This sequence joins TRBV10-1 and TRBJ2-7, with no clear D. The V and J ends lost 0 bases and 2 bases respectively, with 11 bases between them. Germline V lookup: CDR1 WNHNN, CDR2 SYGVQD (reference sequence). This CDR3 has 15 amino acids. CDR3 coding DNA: TGCGCCAGCAGTGAGTCTTGGACCTCAACCTACGAGCAGTACTTC. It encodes CASSESWTSTYEQYF.

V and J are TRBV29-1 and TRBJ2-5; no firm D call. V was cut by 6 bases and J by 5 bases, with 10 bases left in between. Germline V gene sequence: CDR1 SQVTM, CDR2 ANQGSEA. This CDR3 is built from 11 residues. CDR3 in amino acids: CSVATTETQYF. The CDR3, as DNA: TGCAGCGTAGCGACCACGGAGACCCAGTACTTC.

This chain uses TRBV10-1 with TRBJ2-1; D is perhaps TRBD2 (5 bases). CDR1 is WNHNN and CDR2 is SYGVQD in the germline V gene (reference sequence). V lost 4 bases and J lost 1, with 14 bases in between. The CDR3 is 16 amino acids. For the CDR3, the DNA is TGCGCCAGCAGTGGGGGTCGAGGGATATCCTACAATGAGCAGTTCTTC. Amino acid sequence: CASSGGRGISYNEQFF.

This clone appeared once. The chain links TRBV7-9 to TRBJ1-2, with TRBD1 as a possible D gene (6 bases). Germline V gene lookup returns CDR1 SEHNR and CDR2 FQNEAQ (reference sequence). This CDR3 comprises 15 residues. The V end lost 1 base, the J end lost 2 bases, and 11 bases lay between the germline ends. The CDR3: CASSLVRGANYGYTF. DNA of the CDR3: TGTGCCAGCAGCTTAGTCCGGGGGGCGAACTATGGCTACACCTTC.

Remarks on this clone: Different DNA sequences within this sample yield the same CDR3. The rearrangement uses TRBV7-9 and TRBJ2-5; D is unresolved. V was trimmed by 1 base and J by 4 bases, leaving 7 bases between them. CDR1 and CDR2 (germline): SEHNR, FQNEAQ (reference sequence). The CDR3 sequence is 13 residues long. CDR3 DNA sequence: TGTGCCAGCAGCTTAGTAGTGGGAGAGACCCAGTACTTC. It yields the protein CASSLVVGETQYF.

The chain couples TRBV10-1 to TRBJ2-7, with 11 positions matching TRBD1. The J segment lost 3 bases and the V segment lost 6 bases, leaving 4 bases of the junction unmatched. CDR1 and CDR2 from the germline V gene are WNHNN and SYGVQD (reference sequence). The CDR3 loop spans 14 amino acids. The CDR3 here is CASSPDRGLYEQYF. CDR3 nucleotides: TGCGCCAGCAGCCCGGACAGGGGGCTCTACGAGCAGTACTTC.

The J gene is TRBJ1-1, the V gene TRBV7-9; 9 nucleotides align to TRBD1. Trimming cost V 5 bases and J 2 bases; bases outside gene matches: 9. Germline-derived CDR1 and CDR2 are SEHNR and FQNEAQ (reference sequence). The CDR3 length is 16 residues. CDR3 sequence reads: CASSPSTGQGNTEAFF. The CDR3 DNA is TGTGCCAGCAGCCCCAGTACGGGACAGGGTAACACTGAAGCTTTCTTT.

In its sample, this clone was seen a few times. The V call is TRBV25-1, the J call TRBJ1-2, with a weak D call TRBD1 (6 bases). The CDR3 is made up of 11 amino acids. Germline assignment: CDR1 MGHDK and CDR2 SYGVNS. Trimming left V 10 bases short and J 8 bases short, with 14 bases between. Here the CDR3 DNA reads TGTGCCACCGGGGGGGGCTCAGGCTACACCTTC. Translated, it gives CATGGGSGYTF.